This T cell receptor beta chain was found in a study of T cells in Graves' hyperthyroidism and ophthalmopathy. At the level of the study: Specimen type is peripheral blood, collected at initial diagnosis prior to any treatment.

Patients were aged 18 to 65, had disease duration under 2 months, and had newly diagnosed hyperthyroidism. Exclusions: uncontrolled infection, other autoimmune disease, pregnancy, lactation. Clinicians diagnosed patients from clinical symptoms, serum thyroxine and TRAb, thyroid ultrasound and orbital computed tomography. Germline loops: CDR1 SEHNR, CDR2 FQNEAQ (reference sequence). Losses at the gene ends were 5 bases for V and 5 bases for J; bases not matched to a gene: 10. The CDR3 contains 16 residues. TCR beta CDR3 regions were amplified from RNA. The HTBI primer set was used in a first-round RT-PCR of the TCR CDR3. TCRdb ran MiXCR on the multiplex PCR reads and lists one entry per CDR3 protein. The sample shows 750,000 to 950,000 distinct CDR3 sequences, 38% of them seen only once.

The sample taken for sequencing was blood. The sequence was obtained from a man younger than 30 with Graves' hyperthyroidism. The chain couples TRBV7-9 to TRBJ2-2, with TRBD1 identical over 8 bases. The CDR3 loop is CASSTGRGRVTGELFF. The CDR3, as DNA: TGTGCCAGCAGCACCGGCAGGGGGCGCGTGACCGGGGAGCTGTTTTTT.